This T cell receptor beta chain is from a study of T-cell reconstitution after alpha-beta-depleted transplantation in children. Overall study findings and caveats: There were some patients whose high TCRbeta diversity at day 60 came from surviving recipient T cells and thymic progenitors. Most T-cell counts and diversity one year after the transplant came from T cells that were newly produced.

The authors prepared the TCRbeta library with unique molecular identifiers. TCRdb processed the PCR reads anew with MiXCR; each CDR3 protein has one entry. The sample holds about 420,000 distinct CDR3 sequences, around 15% seen once. V lost 3 bases and J lost 3; bases outside the gene matches: 5. The CDR3 covers 17 residues. Germline values: CDR1 KGHSH, CDR2 LQKENI. With respect to this clonotype: Its antigen is as yet unknown.

The sequencing used PBMCs, mostly from graft donor cells, collected 360 days after TCRalphabeta/CD19-depleted stem cell transplant. The source of this sequence is a boy under two years old who had a stem cell transplant for Wiskott-Aldrich syndrome, so the T cells may come from the graft donor. V gene TRBV18 combines with J gene TRBJ2-3, with 14 positions matching TRBD2. The CDR3 DNA reads TGTGCCAGCTCACCTAGGACTAGCGGGGGGCCAACAGATACGCAGTATTTT. Its translation: CASSPRTSGGPTDTQYF.